This is a list of T cell receptor beta chains from one sample in a study of cytomegalovirus exposure and HLA in healthy donors. Profiled with immunoSEQ multiplex PCR; TCRdb holds only in-frame clones, not every one. In the table there are some 96,000 clones, more than 75% of which are singletons. The sequenced sample consisted of PBMCs. The receptors were sampled from a woman between 55 and 75 years old in good health and CMV-seronegative. Both conserved end residues are part of each CDR3. Each record gives: clone size, V gene, J gene, D gene, CDR3 DNA, CDR3 protein. A D gene is named only where the DNA matches it firmly. Clone size is shown for a subset of rows, as once, few, many or a class of expanded clone.

size: -; V: TRBV29-1; J: TRBJ2-7; D: -; DNA: TGCAGCGTTGCAAAGACGGGGGAGCAGTACTTC; CDR3: CSVAKTGEQYF
size: -; V: TRBV6-1; J: TRBJ2-2; D: TRBD1; DNA: TGTGCCAGCAGTGAAAGGGGGCCGGGGACGGCGAACACCGGGGAGCTGTTTTTT; CDR3: CASSERGPGTANTGELFF
size: -; V: TRBV7-2; J: TRBJ2-3; D: TRBD2; DNA: TGTGCCAGCAGCATGGTCGGGACTAGCGGGGGAGGAGATACGCAGTATTTT; CDR3: CASSMVGTSGGGDTQYF
size: -; V: TRBV9; J: TRBJ2-1; D: -; DNA: TGTGCCAGCAGCGTAGCCAGGGGGGAGAATGAGCAGTTCTTC; CDR3: CASSVARGENEQFF
size: -; V: TRBV6-5; J: TRBJ2-3; D: -; DNA: TGTGCCAGCAGTTCTCACAGGGTTAGCACAGATACGCAGTATTTT; CDR3: CASSSHRVSTDTQYF
size: few; V: TRBV5-1; J: TRBJ1-1; D: TRBD1; DNA: TGCGCCAGCAGCCCAGGCACAGGGGGCCAGGATACTGAAGCTTTCTTT; CDR3: CASSPGTGGQDTEAFF
size: -; V: TRBV5-1; J: TRBJ1-1; D: TRBD1; DNA: TGCGCCAGCAGCCCCAGGGGGGCATCCATTATGAACACTGAAGCTTTCTTT; CDR3: CASSPRGASIMNTEAFF
size: -; V: TRBV10-3; J: TRBJ1-4; D: TRBD1; DNA: TGTGCCATCAGGGACAGGGACGATGAAAAACTGTTTTTT; CDR3: CAIRDRDDEKLFF
size: -; V: TRBV28; J: TRBJ1-2; D: -; DNA: TGTGCCAGCAGTCAGACGCGGAACTATGGCTACACCTTC; CDR3: CASSQTRNYGYTF
size: -; V: TRBV7-2; J: TRBJ2-7; D: TRBD2; DNA: TGTGCCAGCAGCTTTGCTAGCGGGTCTCCCGGGGAGCAGTACTTC; CDR3: CASSFASGSPGEQYF